This T cell receptor beta chain stems from a study of Graves' ophthalmopathy and Graves' hyperthyroidism (dated by TCRdb to 2017 to 2018). Describing the broader study: Peripheral blood was collected at initial diagnosis, prior to any treatment. TCR beta repertoire signatures were used to distinguish Graves' ophthalmopathy from Graves' hyperthyroidism and to predict progression to ophthalmopathy. In total, under 150 blood samples were TCR-sequenced: approximately 40 ophthalmopathy, under 80 hyperthyroidism and about 17 hyperthyroidism-to-ophthalmopathy patients. To explore V-J signatures distinguishing ophthalmopathy from hyperthyroidism, a discovery set of about 99 patients (around 44 ophthalmopathy, roughly 55 stable hyperthyroidism) was enrolled. For independent validation, a separate cohort was made up of approximately 19 hyperthyroidism patients plus 17 patients who later progressed from hyperthyroidism to ophthalmopathy. T-cell repertoires of thyroid tissue and blood were compared in more than five hyperthyroidism patients. Once sampling was done, hyperthyroidism patients were given methimazole at a starting dose of 30 mg daily, while ophthalmopathy patients were given high-dose intravenous methylprednisolone. The 75 to 100 discovery patients were randomly divided into training and test sets at a 7:3 ratio. Broader findings and caveats from the paper: The 13-signature model separated ophthalmopathy from stable hyperthyroidism with roughly 90% sensitivity and 81.08% specificity in cross-validation, and 80%/75% in the test set. No statistical method was used to predetermine the sample size, and group allocation was not hidden from the investigators. In validation, the model predicted ophthalmopathy progression with more than 55% sensitivity and about 73% specificity; fewer than 15 predicted patients were CT-confirmed with GO in a median of roughly 6.8 months. Most expanded thyroid clonotypes with frequency above 0.001 were also detected in blood, suggesting blood repertoires may reflect the thyroid immune response.

Ophthalmopathy patients had moderately to severely active disease, Clinical Activity Score of at least 3, NOSPECS grade of at least 4, and disease duration under 3 months. Patients with other autoimmune diseases, uncontrolled infections, pregnancy or lactation were excluded. Clinical symptoms, serum thyroxine, TRAb, thyroid ultrasound and orbital computed tomography were used for diagnosis. Using Ficoll-Paque density gradient centrifugation, PBMCs were isolated from 10 ml of fresh peripheral blood. Total RNA was extracted using Trizol reagent, and RNA quality was checked on an Agilent 2100 Bioanalyzer. This clonotype was found many times. The antigen it recognizes is unknown. It has no much larger one-base neighbor in the sample; base qualities were not kept. For repertoire sequencing, the TCR beta CDR3 regions were amplified from RNA transcripts. The first round was an RT-PCR using HTBI primers with the Qiagen OneStep RT-PCR kit, and this first round was followed by a second-round multiplex PCR, then size selection and purification. Libraries were sequenced paired-end with 100 bp reads on an Illumina HiSeq2000. The original methods were these. SOAPnuke was used for read processing, and reads with adapters, uncalled bases, a mean Phred below 15, or no exact constant-primer or identifier match were discarded. COPE v1.2.5 was used to merge high-quality paired reads. Unique nucleotide sequences were defined as clonotypes and aligned to IMGT TRB V, D and J references using MiTCR v1.1. The analysis was limited to V-J combinations with a frequency above 0.0001, which together covered approximately 99% of the repertoires. A TCR clonal expansion and chaos score per V-J combination was defined as the ratio of F50 clonal expansion to chaos observed in the TCRdist matrix. Features were reduced by Welch's t-statistics and random forest to roughly 14 V-J combinations, which fed a naive Bayes classifier. Thyroid-blood repertoire similarity was quantified with the Morisita-Horn index. The public reads were run again by TCRdb, first through fastp at Q25 and then through MiXCR, and only productive beta chains were kept. A single entry per CDR3 protein holds the most common genes and DNA from its merged rows. TCRdb, not the authors, supplied the V and J calls. A total of 350,000 to 450,000 distinct CDR3 sequences appear in this sample, 15% to 20% of them only once. The ten largest clonotypes hold about 1.6% of the sample.

Spanning cysteine to phenylalanine, the CDR3 consists of 15 amino acids. Of all the DNA, just the CDR3 is kept, 45 bases in frame from base 1. Relative to germline, V is missing 4 bases and J is missing 2 bases, with 5 bases of the junction outside any gene match. The germline V gene (reference sequence) sets CDR1 to LNHDA and CDR2 to SQIVND. The specimen sequenced was peripheral blood. The chain employs TRBV19 and TRBJ2-7; 10 of the junction bases match TRBD1. The source of this sequence is a woman aged 18-29 years with Graves' ophthalmopathy. Donor details come from another sample of the same person, matched by shared clones. The nucleotides read TGTGCCAGTAGTAATCGGGGGACAGGGGCCTACGAGCAGTACTTC. Its protein product is CASSNRGTGAYEQYF. With the portions outside the CDR3 filled from the reference TRBV19 and TRBJ2-7 genes, the complete variable region becomes DGGITQSPKYLFRKEGQNVTLSCEQNLNHDAMYWYRQDPGQGLRLIYYSQIVNDFQKGDIAEGYSVSREKKESFPLTVTSAQKNPTAFYLCASSNRGTGAYEQYFGPGTRLTVT.